These 4 T cell receptor beta chains originate from one sample sequenced in a study of T cells after somatic rescue of genetic block. The protocol was immunoSEQ multiplex PCR, while the TCRdb copy is restricted to in-frame clones and leaves out a portion. The sample yields about 88,000 clones, 70% to 90% seen once. The specimen was peripheral blood mononuclear cells (PBMCs). These receptors originate from a woman aged 18-35 years.

The V gene is TRBV5-1, the J gene TRBJ2-7; maybe TRBD1 (5 bases). The CDR3 runs to 13 residues. The V end lost 6 bases, the J end lost 0 bases, and 10 bases lay between the germline ends. CDR1 and CDR2 from the germline V gene are SGHRS and YFSETQ. CDR3 protein: CASKDTSSYEQYF. The CDR3 DNA follows: TGCGCCAGCAAGGACACAAGCTCCTACGAGCAGTACTTC.

The chain recombines TRBV28 with TRBJ1-1, with D unclear. Germline CDR1 MDHEN, CDR2 SYDVKM. The ends were cut back, 6 bases at V and 5 bases at J, with 19 bases in the middle. The CDR3 spans 15 residues. In DNA, the CDR3 is TGTGCCAGCAGCTCCGCGGGCCATTTCGAGACTGAAGCTTTCTTT. Protein product: CASSSAGHFETEAFF.

This rearrangement joins TRBV4-3 to TRBJ1-4; 10 nucleotides align to TRBD1. The CDR3 covers 15 residues. The V gene end was trimmed by 0 bases and the J gene end by 6 bases; junction bases not matched to a gene: 1. The germline gives CDR1 LGHNA, CDR2 YSLEER. This CDR3 reads CASSQEGQGYEKLFF. The CDR3 nucleotides read TGCGCCAGCAGCCAAGAGGGACAGGGGTATGAAAAACTGTTTTTT.

The count of this clone is one. Here the CDR3 reads CASLGGENYEQYF. DNA of the CDR3: TGTGCCAGCCTGGGGGGGGAGAACTACGAGCAGTACTTC. The chain carries TRBV7-9 and TRBJ2-7; 7 bases match TRBD2. Germline CDR1 is SEHNR and CDR2 is FQNEAQ (reference sequence). Trimming removed 8 bases from V and 3 bases from J; junction bases left unmatched: 7. The CDR3 is 13 residues long.